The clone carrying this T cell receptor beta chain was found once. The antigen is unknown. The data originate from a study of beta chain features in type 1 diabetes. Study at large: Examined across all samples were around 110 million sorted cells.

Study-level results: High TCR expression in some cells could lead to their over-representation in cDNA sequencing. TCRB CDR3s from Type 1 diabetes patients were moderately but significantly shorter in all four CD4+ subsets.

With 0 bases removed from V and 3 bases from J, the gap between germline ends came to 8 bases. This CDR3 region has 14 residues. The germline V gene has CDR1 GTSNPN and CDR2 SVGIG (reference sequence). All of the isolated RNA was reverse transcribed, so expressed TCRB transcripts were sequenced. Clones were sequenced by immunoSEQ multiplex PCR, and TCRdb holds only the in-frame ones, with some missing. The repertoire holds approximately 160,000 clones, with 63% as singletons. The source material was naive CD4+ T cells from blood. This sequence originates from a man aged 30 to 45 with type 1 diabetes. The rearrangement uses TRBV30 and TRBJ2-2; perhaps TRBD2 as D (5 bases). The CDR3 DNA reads TGTGCCTGGAGTGTCATGAGGGACACCGGGGAGCTGTTTTTT. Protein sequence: CAWSVMRDTGELFF.